This T cell receptor (beta chain) originates from a study of cytomegalovirus exposure and HLA in healthy donors. 13 Jbeta primers and 60 Vbeta primers were used for the PCR. Original analysis: An analysis that came later counted 77 million or so unique TCR beta chains, approximately 10 million shared. Measured with immunoSEQ multiplex PCR; TCRdb has only the in-frame clones, and not every one. From that table come the V and J calls and clone size; the DNA was used to work out D and trimming. The repertoire consists of more than 85,000 clones, with approximately 69% occurring once and the leading ten covering around 1.3%. Germline CDR1 MNHNS, CDR2 SASEGT. The CDR3 totals 15 residues. Trimming removed 3 bases from V and 6 bases from J; junction bases left unmatched: 3. General study results and limits: According to the study, roughly 160 TCR beta chains were cytomegalovirus-associated. It was only CMV serostatus that was available as immune exposure information.

As to this clone: Antigen: not known.

The material sequenced was PBMCs. The source of this sequence is a female donor in good health and CMV-seronegative. The chain links TRBV6-1 to TRBJ2-2; 11 bases are a match to TRBD1. Here the CDR3 reads CASSEGTGGAGELFF. The DNA of the CDR3 is TGTGCCAGCAGTGAGGGGACAGGGGGGGCCGGGGAGCTGTTTTTT.